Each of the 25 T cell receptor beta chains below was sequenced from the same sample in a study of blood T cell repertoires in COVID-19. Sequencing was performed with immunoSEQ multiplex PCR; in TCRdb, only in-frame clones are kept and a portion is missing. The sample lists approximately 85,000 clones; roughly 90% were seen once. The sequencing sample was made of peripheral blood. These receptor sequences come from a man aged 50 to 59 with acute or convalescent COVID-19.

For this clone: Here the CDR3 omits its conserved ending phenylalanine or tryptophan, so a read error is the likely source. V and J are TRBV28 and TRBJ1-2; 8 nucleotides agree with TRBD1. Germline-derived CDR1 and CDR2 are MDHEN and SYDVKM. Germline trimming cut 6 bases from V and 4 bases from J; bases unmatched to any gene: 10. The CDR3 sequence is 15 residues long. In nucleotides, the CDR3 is TGTGCCAGCAGGCGGGGGGGGACAGGTCTCTATGGCTACACCCTC. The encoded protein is CASRRGGTGLYGYTL.

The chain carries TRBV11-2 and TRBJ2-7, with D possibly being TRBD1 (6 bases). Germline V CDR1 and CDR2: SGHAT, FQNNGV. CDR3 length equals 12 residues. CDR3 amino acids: CASTLQGYEQYV. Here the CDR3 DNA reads TGTGCCAGCACCTTACAGGGCTACGAGCAGTACGTC.

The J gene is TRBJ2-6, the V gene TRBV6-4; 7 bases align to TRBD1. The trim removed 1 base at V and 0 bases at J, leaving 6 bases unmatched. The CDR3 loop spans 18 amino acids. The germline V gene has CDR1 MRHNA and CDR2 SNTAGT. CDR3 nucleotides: TGTGCCAGCAGTGACTATGACAGGGTAAGCTCTGGGGCCAACGTCCTGACTTTC. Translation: CASSDYDRVSSGANVLTF.

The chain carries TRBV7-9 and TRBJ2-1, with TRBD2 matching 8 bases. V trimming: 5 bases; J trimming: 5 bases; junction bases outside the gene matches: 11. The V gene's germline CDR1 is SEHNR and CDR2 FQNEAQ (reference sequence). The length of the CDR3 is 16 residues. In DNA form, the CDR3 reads TGTGCCAGCAGCCCTGTAGCGGGGCTCCCTAACAATGAGCAGTTCTTC. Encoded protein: CASSPVAGLPNNEQFF.

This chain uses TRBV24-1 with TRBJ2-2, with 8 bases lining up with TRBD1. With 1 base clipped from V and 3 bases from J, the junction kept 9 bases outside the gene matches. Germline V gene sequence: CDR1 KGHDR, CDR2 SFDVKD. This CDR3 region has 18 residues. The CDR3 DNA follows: TGTGCCACCAGTGATTTTCAGGACAGGGACGTCGACACCGGGGAGCTGTTTTTT. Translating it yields CATSDFQDRDVDTGELFF.

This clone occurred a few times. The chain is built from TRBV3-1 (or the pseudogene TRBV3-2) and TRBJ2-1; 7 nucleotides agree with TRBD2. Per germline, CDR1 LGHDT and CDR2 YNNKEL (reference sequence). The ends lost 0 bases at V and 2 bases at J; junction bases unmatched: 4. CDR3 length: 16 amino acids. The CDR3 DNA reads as TGTGCCAGCAGCCAAGATATGGCGGGGGCCTACAATGAGCAGTTCTTC. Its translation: CASSQDMAGAYNEQFF.

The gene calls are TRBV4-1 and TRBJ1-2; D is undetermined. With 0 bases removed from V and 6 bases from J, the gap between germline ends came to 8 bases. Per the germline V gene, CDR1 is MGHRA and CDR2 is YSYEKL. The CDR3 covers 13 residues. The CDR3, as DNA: TGCGCCAGCAGCCAAGAGGGCCGAAATGGCTACACCTTC. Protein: CASSQEGRNGYTF.

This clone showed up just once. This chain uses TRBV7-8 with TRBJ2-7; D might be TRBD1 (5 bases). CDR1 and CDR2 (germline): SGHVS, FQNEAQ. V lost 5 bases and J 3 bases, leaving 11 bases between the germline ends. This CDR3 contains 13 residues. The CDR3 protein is CASSGTGNYEQYV. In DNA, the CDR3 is TGTGCCAGCAGCGGAACAGGCAACTACGAGCAGTACGTC.

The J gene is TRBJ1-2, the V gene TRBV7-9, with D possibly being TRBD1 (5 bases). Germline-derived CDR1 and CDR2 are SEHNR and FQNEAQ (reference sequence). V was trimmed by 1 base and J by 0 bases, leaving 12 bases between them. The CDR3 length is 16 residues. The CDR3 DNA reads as TGTGCCAGCAGCTTAGGAGGGACGGGGGCTAACTATGGCTACACCTTC. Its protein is CASSLGGTGANYGYTF.

In DNA form, the CDR3 reads TGTGCCAGCAGACTTGCGGGAGGGCCCAATGAGCAGTTCTTC. Protein product: CASRLAGGPNEQFF. This chain joins TRBV5-4 and TRBJ2-1; 9 bases map to TRBD2. The CDR3 loop spans 14 amino acids. V lost 5 bases, J lost 6 bases, and 6 bases stayed unmatched. The V gene's germline CDR1 is SGHNT and CDR2 YYREEE (reference sequence).

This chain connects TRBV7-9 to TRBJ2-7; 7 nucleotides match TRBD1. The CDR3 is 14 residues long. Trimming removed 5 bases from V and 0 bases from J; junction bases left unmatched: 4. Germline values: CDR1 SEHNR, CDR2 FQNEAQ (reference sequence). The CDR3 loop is CASSERDSSYEQYF. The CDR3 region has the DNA TGTGCCAGCAGCGAACGGGACAGCTCCTACGAGCAGTACTTC.

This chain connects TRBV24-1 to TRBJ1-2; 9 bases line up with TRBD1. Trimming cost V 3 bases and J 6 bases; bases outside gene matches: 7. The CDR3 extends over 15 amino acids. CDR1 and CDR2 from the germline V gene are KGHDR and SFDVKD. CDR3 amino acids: CATSDTRQGVNGYTF. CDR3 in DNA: TGTGCCACCAGTGATACACGACAGGGGGTTAATGGCTACACCTTC.

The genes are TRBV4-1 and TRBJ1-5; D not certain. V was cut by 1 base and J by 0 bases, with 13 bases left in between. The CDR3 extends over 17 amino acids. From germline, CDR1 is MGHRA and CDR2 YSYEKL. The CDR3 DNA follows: TGCGCCAGCAGCCAAGTGATCGGCGGACTTAGCAATCAGCCCCAGCATTTT. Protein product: CASSQVIGGLSNQPQHF.

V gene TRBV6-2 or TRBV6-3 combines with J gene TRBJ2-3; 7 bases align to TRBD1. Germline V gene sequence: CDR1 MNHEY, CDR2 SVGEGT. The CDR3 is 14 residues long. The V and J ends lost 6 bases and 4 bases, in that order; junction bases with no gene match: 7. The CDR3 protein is CASRPTGVADTQYF. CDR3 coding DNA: TGTGCCAGCAGACCTACAGGGGTCGCAGATACGCAGTATTTT.

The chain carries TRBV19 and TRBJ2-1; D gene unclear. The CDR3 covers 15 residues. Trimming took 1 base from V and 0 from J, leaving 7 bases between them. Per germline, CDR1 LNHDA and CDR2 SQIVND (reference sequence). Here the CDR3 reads CASSIALSSYNEQFF. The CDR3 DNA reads TGTGCCAGTAGTATAGCGCTAAGCTCCTACAATGAGCAGTTCTTC.

The CDR3 sequence is CASSPSRGLHYEQYF. The CDR3 DNA reads TGTGCCAGCAGCCCTAGCAGGGGACTACATTACGAGCAGTACTTC. The rearrangement uses TRBV13 and TRBJ2-7; TRBD2 might be the D (7 bases). The V and J ends lost 5 bases and 4 bases respectively, with 18 bases between them. The germline CDR1 and CDR2 sequences are PRHDT and FYEKMQ (reference sequence). The CDR3 extends over 15 amino acids.

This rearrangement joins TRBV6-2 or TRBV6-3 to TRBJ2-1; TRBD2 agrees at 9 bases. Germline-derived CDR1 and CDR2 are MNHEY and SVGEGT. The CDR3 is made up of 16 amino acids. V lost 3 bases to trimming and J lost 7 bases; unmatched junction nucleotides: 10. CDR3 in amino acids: CASSYIAGVGGNEQFF. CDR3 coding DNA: TGTGCCAGCAGTTATATAGCGGGAGTAGGTGGGAATGAGCAGTTCTTC.

CDR3: CASSIGAYNSPLHF. CDR3 DNA sequence: TGTGCCAGTAGTATAGGGGCATATAATTCACCCCTCCACTTT. The chain uses TRBV19 and TRBJ1-6; D unresolved. The CDR3 is 14 residues long. Trimming stripped 1 base from V and 4 bases from J, with 5 bases between. Germline CDR1 reads LNHDA; CDR2 reads SQIVND (reference sequence). The complete variable domain, with remaining parts taken from reference TRBV19 and TRBJ1-6, reads DGGITQSPKYLFRKEGQNVTLSCEQNLNHDAMYWYRQDPGQGLRLIYYSQIVNDFQKGDIAEGYSVSREKKESFPLTVTSAQKNPTAFYLCASSIGAYNSPLHFGNGTRLTVT.

The CDR3 sequence is CASSLQGAPETQYF. The DNA for the CDR3 is TGCGCCAGCAGCTTACAGGGGGCCCCAGAGACCCAGTACTTC. This chain links TRBV5-1 with TRBJ2-5; 9 bases map to TRBD1. The CDR3 has 14 amino acids. The trim removed 2 bases at V and 4 bases at J, leaving 3 bases unmatched. Germline CDR1 reads SGHRS; CDR2 reads YFSETQ. Drawing the rest from reference TRBV5-1 and TRBJ2-5, the complete variable domain is KAGVTQTPRYLIKTRGQQVTLSCSPISGHRSVSWYQQTPGQGLQFLFEYFSETQRNKGNFPGRFSGRQFSNSRSEMNVSTLELGDSALYLCASSLQGAPETQYFGPGTRLLVL.

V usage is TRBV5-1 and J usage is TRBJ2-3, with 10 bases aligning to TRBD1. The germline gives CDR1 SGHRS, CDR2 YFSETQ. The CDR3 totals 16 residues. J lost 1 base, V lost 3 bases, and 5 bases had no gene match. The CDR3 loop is CASSYSGTGGTDTQYF. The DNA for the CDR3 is TGCGCCAGCAGCTATTCCGGGACAGGGGGCACAGATACGCAGTATTTT.

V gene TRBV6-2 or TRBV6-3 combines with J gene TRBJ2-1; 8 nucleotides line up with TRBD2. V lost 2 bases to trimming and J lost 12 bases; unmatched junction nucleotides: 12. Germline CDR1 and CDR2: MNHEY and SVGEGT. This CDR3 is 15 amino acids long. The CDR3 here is CASSYERGSTKGQFF. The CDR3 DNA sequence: TGTGCCAGCAGTTACGAGCGGGGGTCAACTAAGGGGCAGTTCTTC.

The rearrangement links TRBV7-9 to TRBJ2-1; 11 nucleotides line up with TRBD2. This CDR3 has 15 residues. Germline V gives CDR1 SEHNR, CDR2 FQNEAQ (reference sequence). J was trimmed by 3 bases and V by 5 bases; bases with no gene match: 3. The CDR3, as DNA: TGTGCCAGCAGCGCTAGCGGGGGGAGCTACAATGAGCAGTTCTTC. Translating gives CASSASGGSYNEQFF. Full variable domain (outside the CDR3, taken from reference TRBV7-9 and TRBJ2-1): DTGVSQNPRHKITKRGQNVTFRCDPISEHNRLYWYRQTLGQGPEFLTYFQNEAQLEKSRLLSDRFSAERPKGSFSTLEIQRTEQGDSAMYLCASSASGGSYNEQFFGPGTRLTVL.

The CDR3, as DNA: TGTGCCAGCAGCTTCGAACAGAGCAATCAGCCCCAGCATTTT. It specifies CASSFEQSNQPQHF. The gene calls are TRBV7-9 and TRBJ1-5; D remains unclear. The germline V gene encodes CDR1 SEHNR and CDR2 FQNEAQ (reference sequence). The CDR3 runs to 14 residues. Trimming took off 3 bases at V and 1 base at J, with 7 bases between the two ends.

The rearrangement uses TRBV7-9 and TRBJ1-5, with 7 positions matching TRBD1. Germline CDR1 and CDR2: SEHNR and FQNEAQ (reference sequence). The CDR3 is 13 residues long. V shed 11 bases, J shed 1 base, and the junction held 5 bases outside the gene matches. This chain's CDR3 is CAVEGASNQPQHF. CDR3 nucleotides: TGTGCCGTGGAGGGGGCGAGCAATCAGCCCCAGCATTTT.

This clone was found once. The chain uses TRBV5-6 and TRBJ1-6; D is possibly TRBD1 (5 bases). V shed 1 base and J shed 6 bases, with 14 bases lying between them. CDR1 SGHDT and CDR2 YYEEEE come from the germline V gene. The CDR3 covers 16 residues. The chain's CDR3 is CASSLRPVRVNSPLHF. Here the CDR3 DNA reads TGTGCCAGCAGCTTGCGGCCGGTCAGGGTTAATTCACCCCTCCACTTT.